Below, 9 T cell receptor beta chains from the same sample are listed, as sequenced in a study of vaccination and CD4 T cells after COVID-19. Treatment given: roughly 10-day PBMC culture with coronavirus spike peptide pools or control peptides (ViraFEST assay). Their recognized antigens are unknown. Cultured CD4+ T-cell DNA underwent Oncomine TCR Beta short-read sequencing. TCRdb called the PCR reads again in MiXCR, with one record for every CDR3 protein. The sample consists of fewer than 10,000 distinct CDR3 sequences, about three fifths of them appearing once. Source material: CD4+ T cells from blood, cultured in vitro. Every receptor here comes from a human donor who had recovered from COVID-19.

The chain carries TRBV5-4 and TRBJ1-2; 9 positions agree with TRBD1. Trimming cost V 4 bases and J 2 bases; bases outside gene matches: 6. The CDR3 runs to 15 residues. The V gene's germline CDR1 is SGHNT and CDR2 YYREEE (reference sequence). The CDR3 reads CASSAPGQGNYGYTF. CDR3 coding DNA: TGTGCCAGCAGCGCTCCGGGACAGGGAAACTATGGCTACACCTTC.

This clonotype was seen only a few times. This chain joins TRBV19 and TRBJ2-5, with D hard to call. The CDR3 length is 16 residues. CDR1 and CDR2 (germline): LNHDA, SQIVND (reference sequence). Trimming pared 4 bases from V and 2 bases from J, leaving 17 bases between. In DNA, the CDR3 is TGTGCCAGTAGTACCCTGGTGGGCCGAGAGCAAGAGACCCAGTACTTC. Its translation is CASSTLVGREQETQYF.

The V call is TRBV28, the J call TRBJ2-5; TRBD1 matches 8 bases. After removal of 5 bases from V and 5 bases from J, the junction contained 13 bases not matched to a gene. The germline V gene encodes CDR1 MDHEN and CDR2 SYDVKM. This CDR3 has 16 amino acids. Here the CDR3 reads CASSTADRGRLETQYF. In DNA, the CDR3 is TGTGCCAGCAGTACGGCAGACAGGGGACGCCTGGAGACCCAGTACTTC.

The CDR3 region is CASRLHGPTGELFF. DNA for the CDR3: TGTGCCAGCAGGCTACACGGACCAACCGGGGAGCTGTTTTTT. This chain connects TRBV27 to TRBJ2-2, with D unresolved. The CDR3 extends over 14 amino acids. The germline V gene has CDR1 MNHEY and CDR2 SMNVEV (reference sequence). Trimming took off 6 bases at V and 5 bases at J, with 13 bases between the two ends.

The chain has TRBV6-1 and TRBJ1-5; TRBD1 matches at 7 bases. The CDR3 spans 14 residues. Germline CDR1 and CDR2: MNHNS and SASEGT. J lost 2 bases, V lost 10 bases, and 8 bases had no gene match. CDR3 in amino acids: CATKQGQGNQPQHF. The DNA of the CDR3 is TGTGCCACCAAACAAGGACAGGGCAATCAGCCCCAGCATTTT.

The rearrangement joins TRBV11-3 to TRBJ1-1, with D perhaps matching TRBD1 (6 bases). The V gene's germline CDR1 is SGHNT and CDR2 YENEEA. The CDR3 is 14 residues long. Trimming took off 4 bases at V and 6 bases at J, with 15 bases between the two ends. DNA of the CDR3: TGTGCCAGCAGCTCCGGGGGGGAGGGGGCTGAAGCTTTCTTT. Translation gives CASSSGGEGAEAFF.

There are a few counts of this clonotype. The V gene is TRBV27, the J gene TRBJ2-7; 8 positions agree with TRBD2. Germline loops: CDR1 MNHEY, CDR2 SMNVEV (reference sequence). CDR3 length: 14 residues. Germline trimming cut 4 bases from V and 6 bases from J; bases unmatched to any gene: 8. CDR3: CASSWTGGPVEQYF. For the CDR3, the DNA is TGTGCCAGCAGTTGGACGGGGGGGCCGGTCGAGCAGTACTTC.

The CDR3 region is CASTRGGYNEQFF. In DNA, the CDR3 is TGTGCCAGCACTCGCGGGGGCTACAATGAGCAGTTCTTC. This sequence joins TRBV6-1 and TRBJ2-1, with 7 bases matching TRBD2. After removal of 7 bases from V and 3 bases from J, the junction contained 3 bases not matched to a gene. This CDR3 contains 13 residues. The germline V gene encodes CDR1 MNHNS and CDR2 SASEGT.

A remark on this clonotype: Germline is not matched at one junction end, which may reflect a read error. V usage is TRBV7-7 and J usage is TRBJ2-1; D may be TRBD1 (6 bases). The CDR3 sequence is 13 residues long. Per the germline V gene, CDR1 is SSHAT and CDR2 is FNYEAQ (reference sequence). For the CDR3, the DNA is TGTGCTAGCAGCTTTCAACAGGGCGATGAGCAGTTCTTC. Its protein product is CASSFQQGDEQFF.